This T cell receptor (beta chain) was obtained from a study of graft-versus-host responses after intestinal transplantation. Study-wide background: Every recipient underwent anti-thymocyte globulin induction, then tacrolimus and steroids for approximately 3 years. Overall study results and limits: Declines in HvG clones occurring early post-transplant were associated with peak circulating GvH clone levels. Elevated graft-versus-host to host-versus-graft clonal ratios in allografts were recorded for patients with graft-donor T cell macrochimerism.

TCRdb's table, derived via immunoSEQ multiplex PCR, lists solely in-frame clones and lacks some. In the table there are about 130,000 clones, over 90% of which are singletons. Turning to this clone: As yet, its antigen is unknown.

The input for sequencing was unstimulated CD4+ T cells sorted from spleen or lymph node cells, taken before intestinal transplant. The sequence derives from a human donor who received an intestinal transplant.

The CDR3 DNA reads as TGCGCCAGCAGCTGGACGGACTCCATCTCTGGAAACACCATATATTTT. This codes for CASSWTDSISGNTIYF. The rearrangement joins TRBV5-1 to TRBJ1-3; D is unresolved. The CDR3 sequence is 16 residues long. Germline V gives CDR1 SGHRS, CDR2 YFSETQ. Trimming shortened V by 3 bases and J by 0 bases, and 13 bases separated the two germline ends.